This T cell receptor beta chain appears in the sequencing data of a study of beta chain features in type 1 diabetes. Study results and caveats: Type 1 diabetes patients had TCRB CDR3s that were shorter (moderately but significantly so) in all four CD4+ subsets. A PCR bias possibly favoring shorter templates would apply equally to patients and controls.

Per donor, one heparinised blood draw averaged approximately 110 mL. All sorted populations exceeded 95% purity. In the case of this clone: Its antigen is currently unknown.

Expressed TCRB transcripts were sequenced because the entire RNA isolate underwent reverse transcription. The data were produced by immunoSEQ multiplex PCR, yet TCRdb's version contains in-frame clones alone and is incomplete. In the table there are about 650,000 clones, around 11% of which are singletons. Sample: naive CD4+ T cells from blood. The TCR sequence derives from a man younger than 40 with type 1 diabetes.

The CDR3 nucleotides are TGTGCCAGCAGCTTAGGTGGTGGAAACACCATATATTTT. Translated: CASSLGGGNTIYF. This chain links TRBV7-9 with TRBJ1-3; unclear D gene. V was shortened by 1 base and J by 3 bases, with 4 bases between the two germline ends. Germline V gene sequence: CDR1 SEHNR, CDR2 FQNEAQ (reference sequence). The CDR3 spans 13 residues.